This passage covers 14 T cell receptor beta chains from one sample sequenced in a study of OX40 agonist ivuxolimab in advanced cancers. The assay was immunoSEQ multiplex PCR, and TCRdb's table has in-frame clones only and misses some. The sample lists 80,000 to 100,000 clones, 90% to 95% seen once, with roughly 0.26% in the top ten. Sequencing was performed on CD4+ or CD8+ T cells sorted from blood, taken in a trial of the OX40 agonist ivuxolimab. These receptors were taken from an adult with an advanced solid tumor such as melanoma, head and neck, liver or kidney cancer.

The rearrangement uses TRBV25-1 and TRBJ1-1; D is unresolved. This CDR3 has 12 residues. V was cut by 6 bases and J by 5 bases, with 10 bases left in between. Germline V lookup: CDR1 MGHDK, CDR2 SYGVNS. In nucleotides, the CDR3 is TGTGCCAGCAGAGAAGGTTGGACTGAAGCTTTCTTT. It specifies CASREGWTEAFF. Supplemented by reference TRBV25-1 and TRBJ1-1, the full variable domain reads EADIYQTPRYLVIGTGKKITLECSQTMGHDKMYWYQQDPGMELHLIHYSYGVNSTEKGDLSSESTVSRIRTEHFPLTLESARPSHTSQYLCASREGWTEAFFGQGTRLTVV.

The chain uses TRBV10-3 and TRBJ2-1; 7 bases fit TRBD1. Germline CDR1 reads ENHRY; CDR2 reads SYGVKD. Trimming cost V 10 bases and J 5 bases; bases outside gene matches: 8. The CDR3 loop spans 13 amino acids. CDR3 sequence reads: CATGTDLNNEQFF. CDR3 in DNA: TGTGCCACGGGGACAGACCTAAACAATGAGCAGTTCTTC.

This chain connects TRBV19 to TRBJ2-3, with 11 bases lining up with TRBD2. This CDR3 contains 14 residues. CDR1 and CDR2 (germline): LNHDA, SQIVND (reference sequence). V gave up 8 bases and J gave up 4 bases; unmatched junction bases: 5. The DNA for the CDR3 is TGTGCCAGTCGTAGCGGGAGGGCCCCAGATACGCAGTATTTT. This translates into CASRSGRAPDTQYF.

This clone was recorded once. The J gene is TRBJ1-6, the V gene TRBV2; TRBD1 matches 7 bases. The CDR3 length is 19 residues. Germline V lookup: CDR1 SNHLY, CDR2 FYNNEI. J gave up 9 bases and V 5 bases, and 22 bases lay outside the gene matches. CDR3 bases: TGTGCCAGCAGTCAGACCTCTAACAGGGGAAACACGGGTGGTTCACCCCTCCACTTT. This translates into CASSQTSNRGNTGGSPLHF. Full variable domain (outside the CDR3, taken from reference TRBV2 and TRBJ1-6): EPEVTQTPSHQVTQMGQEVILRCVPISNHLYFYWYRQILGQKVEFLVSFYNNEISEKSEIFDDQFSVERPDGSNFTLKIRSTKLEDSAMYFCASSQTSNRGNTGGSPLHFGNGTRLTVT.

The chain uses TRBV6-1 and TRBJ1-3, with 8 bases that match TRBD1. Germline loops: CDR1 MNHNS, CDR2 SASEGT. The CDR3 consists of 15 residues. After removal of 3 bases from V and 1 base from J, the junction contained 2 bases not matched to a gene. Here the CDR3 DNA reads TGTGCCAGCAGTGAGAGGACAGGGTCTGGAAACACCATATATTTT. It specifies CASSERTGSGNTIYF.

The CDR3 nucleotides read TGTGCCAGCAGTGAGACGAAACAGGGGAGTCGGTCCGGGGAGCTGTTTTTT. Protein: CASSETKQGSRSGELFF. The chain carries TRBV6-1 and TRBJ2-2; 7 nucleotides match TRBD1. CDR1 is MNHNS and CDR2 is SASEGT in the germline V gene. V dropped 3 bases and J dropped 6; count of bases not matched to a gene: 13. The CDR3 is 17 amino acids.

This chain uses TRBV28 with TRBJ1-6, with D perhaps matching TRBD1 (6 bases). V was pared by 9 bases and J by 9 bases, with 18 bases between. The germline V gene has CDR1 MDHEN and CDR2 SYDVKM. This CDR3 region has 14 residues. The CDR3 sequence: CASVRGQFSSPLHF. CDR3 coding DNA: TGTGCCAGTGTACGGGGACAATTCTCTTCACCCCTCCACTTT.

Only one count was recorded for this clone. This sequence joins TRBV10-3 and TRBJ2-1; D unclear. Germline-derived CDR1 and CDR2 are ENHRY and SYGVKD. Between the trimmed V and J ends, which lost 4 bases and 0 bases, there was a span of 10 bases. This CDR3 is 15 amino acids long. This CDR3 is CAISGVYSSYNEQFF. CDR3 sequence (DNA): TGTGCCATCAGTGGTGTGTATAGCTCCTACAATGAGCAGTTCTTC.

The count of this clone is one. V is TRBV29-1 and J is TRBJ1-1, with 11 nucleotides matching TRBD1. The CDR3 covers 17 residues. The germline V gene encodes CDR1 SQVTM and CDR2 ANQGSEA. With V trimmed by 3 bases and J by 8 bases, 17 bases remained unmatched. CDR3 residues: CSVDSSWTGGSRSEAFF. CDR3 bases: TGCAGCGTTGATTCCTCTTGGACAGGGGGCTCTCGTTCGGAAGCTTTCTTT.

V is TRBV23-1 and J is TRBJ2-1; TRBD1 agrees at 9 bases. TRBV23-1 carries the ORF label, with uncertain function. This CDR3 is 15 amino acids long. V lost 7 bases to trimming and J lost 5 bases; unmatched junction nucleotides: 9. CDR3 sequence reads: CASTHLGDRDNEQFF. The CDR3 coding sequence is TGCGCCAGCACTCATCTCGGGGACAGGGACAATGAGCAGTTCTTC.

V gene TRBV25-1 combines with J gene TRBJ2-4; TRBD2 agrees at 7 bases. V lost 9 bases, J lost 0 bases, and 11 bases stayed unmatched. This CDR3 region has 16 residues. Germline V gives CDR1 MGHDK, CDR2 SYGVNS. CDR3 loop: CASLRRTRIAKNIQYF. CDR3 in DNA: TGTGCCAGTCTCCGTAGGACTAGAATAGCCAAAAACATTCAGTACTTC.

The chain has TRBV5-5 and TRBJ1-1; D is perhaps TRBD1 (6 bases). Germline V lookup: CDR1 SGHKS, CDR2 YYEKEE (reference sequence). Trimming pared 7 bases from V and 3 bases from J, leaving 13 bases between. The CDR3 spans 13 residues. In nucleotides, the CDR3 is TGTGCCAGCGGACAGTTTTCAGACACTGAAGCTTTCTTT. Translated: CASGQFSDTEAFF.

J is TRBJ1-2 and V is TRBV6-6; D might be TRBD1 (6 bases). V was pared by 6 bases and J by 2 bases, with 10 bases between. The CDR3 extends over 13 amino acids. Germline values: CDR1 MNHNY, CDR2 SVGAGI (reference sequence). The CDR3 sequence: CASSQDRNYGYTF. The DNA of the CDR3 is TGTGCCAGCAGCCAGGACAGAAACTATGGCTACACCTTC.

The chain couples TRBV30 to TRBJ2-1; possible D gene TRBD1, 6 bases. Trimming removed 8 bases from V and 5 bases from J, with 16 bases in between. This CDR3 is built from 13 residues. From germline, CDR1 is GTSNPN and CDR2 SVGIG (reference sequence). CDR3 nucleotides: TGTGCCCACGCAGGGGCCTACAACAATGAGCAGTTCTTC. It yields the protein CAHAGAYNNEQFF.